The clone carrying this TCR beta chain was seen only a few times. The germline gives CDR1 LNHDA, CDR2 SQIVND (reference sequence). Trimming at V came to 7 bases and at J to 2 bases, leaving 8 bases not matched to a gene. CDR3 length: 15 amino acids. This entry comes from a study of blood T cell repertoires in COVID-19. Generated by immunoSEQ multiplex PCR, the TCRdb table keeps only in-frame clones and is missing some. The sample lists about 240,000 clones; about 80% were seen once. This receptor was taken from a man aged 25-40 years who had recovered from COVID-19. The sequencing sample was made of peripheral blood. The gene calls are TRBV19 and TRBJ1-5, with 7 bases fitting TRBD1. The DNA for the CDR3 is TGTGCCAGTACCCAACAGGGGATTGGCAATCAGCCCCAGCATTTT. Translated: CASTQQGIGNQPQHF. Full variable domain (outside the CDR3, taken from reference TRBV19 and TRBJ1-5): DGGITQSPKYLFRKEGQNVTLSCEQNLNHDAMYWYRQDPGQGLRLIYYSQIVNDFQKGDIAEGYSVSREKKESFPLTVTSAQKNPTAFYLCASTQQGIGNQPQHFGDGTRLSIL.